Listed below are T cell receptor beta chains from one sample, sequenced in a study of response to subunit inactivated influenza vaccine. MiXCR, run by TCRdb on the RT-PCR reads, gives a single entry per CDR3 protein. Altogether around 200,000 distinct CDR3 sequences are present, 7.5% to 10% being singletons, with the ten largest covering approximately 11%. The sequenced sample was non-naive T cells sorted from PBMCs, obtained on the day of vaccination. The receptors were sampled from a man between 50 and 59 years old who received an inactivated influenza vaccine. CDR3s include the opening cysteine and the closing phenylalanine or tryptophan. D genes are given only for firm matches. Where a row states a size, it is once, few, many or the class of an expanded clone; other rows omit it.

v_call: TRBV5-1
d_call: NA
clone_size: many
j_call: TRBJ2-3
cdr3_aa: CASSSSQSRGTDTQYF
cdr3_nt: TGCGCCAGCAGCTCCTCACAGTCTAGGGGCACAGATACGCAGTATTTT

v_call: TRBV7-2
d_call: NA
clone_size: few
j_call: TRBJ1-6
cdr3_aa: CASRGSGNNSPLHF
cdr3_nt: TGTGCCAGCAGGGGGTCAGGGAACAATTCACCCCTCCACTTT

v_call: TRBV6-5
d_call: TRBD2
clone_size: NA
j_call: TRBJ2-7
cdr3_aa: CASSYSAGGDEQYF
cdr3_nt: TGTGCCAGCAGTTACTCCGCGGGGGGCGACGAGCAGTACTTC

v_call: TRBV9
d_call: NA
clone_size: NA
j_call: TRBJ1-3
cdr3_aa: CASSVEPRAEDTIYF
cdr3_nt: TGTGCCAGCAGCGTAGAACCCCGGGCCGAGGACACCATATATTTT

v_call: TRBV18
d_call: TRBD2
clone_size: many
j_call: TRBJ2-2
cdr3_aa: CASSQGLHTGELFF
cdr3_nt: TGTGCCAGCTCACAGGGACTACACACCGGGGAGCTGTTTTTT

v_call: TRBV29-1
d_call: NA
clone_size: few
j_call: TRBJ2-3
cdr3_aa: CSVDGSFGRDTQYF
cdr3_nt: TGCAGCGTTGATGGTAGCTTCGGAAGGGATACGCAGTATTTT

v_call: TRBV20-1
d_call: TRBD2
clone_size: few
j_call: TRBJ2-3
cdr3_aa: CSANALGLASTDTQYF
cdr3_nt: TGCAGTGCCAATGCACTCGGACTAGCGAGCACAGATACGCAGTATTTT

v_call: TRBV5-1
d_call: NA
clone_size: NA
j_call: TRBJ1-1
cdr3_aa: CASSLGLSEAFF
cdr3_nt: TGCGCCAGCAGCTTGGGACTCTCTGAAGCTTTCTTT

v_call: TRBV2
d_call: TRBD2
clone_size: many
j_call: TRBJ2-1
cdr3_aa: CASSEGFGLAGGKPSYNEQFF
cdr3_nt: TGTGCCAGCAGTGAAGGTTTCGGGCTAGCGGGAGGGAAACCGTCCTACAATGAGCAGTTCTTC

v_call: TRBV11-2
d_call: NA
clone_size: few
j_call: TRBJ1-2
cdr3_aa: CASSQRTGNRGNYGYTF
cdr3_nt: TGTGCCAGCAGCCAGAGAACTGGCAATCGGGGTAACTATGGCTACACCTTC

v_call: TRBV12-3/TRBV12-4
d_call: NA
clone_size: many
j_call: TRBJ2-1
cdr3_aa: CASSFNRNSEQFF
cdr3_nt: TGTGCCAGCAGTTTTAACCGAAACAGTGAGCAGTTCTTC

v_call: TRBV3-1
d_call: NA
clone_size: few
j_call: TRBJ1-2
cdr3_aa: CASSQGQRYGYTF
cdr3_nt: TGTGCCAGCAGCCAAGGACAGCGCTATGGCTACACCTTC

v_call: TRBV20-1
d_call: NA
clone_size: many
j_call: TRBJ2-1
cdr3_aa: CSARAGASFSSYNEQFF
cdr3_nt: TGCAGTGCTAGAGCGGGAGCGAGCTTTAGCTCCTACAATGAGCAGTTCTTC

v_call: TRBV7-2
d_call: TRBD1
clone_size: few
j_call: TRBJ2-1
cdr3_aa: CASSYDRGQEQFF
cdr3_nt: TGTGCCAGCAGCTACGACAGGGGGCAGGAGCAGTTCTTC

v_call: TRBV5-6
d_call: TRBD1
clone_size: NA
j_call: TRBJ2-5
cdr3_aa: CASSLLTGQETQYF
cdr3_nt: TGTGCCAGCAGCTTGTTGACAGGGCAAGAGACCCAGTACTTC

v_call: TRBV5-1
d_call: TRBD2
clone_size: many
j_call: TRBJ2-1
cdr3_aa: CASSLGGRALNEQFF
cdr3_nt: TGCGCCAGCAGCTTGGGCGGGAGGGCCCTCAATGAGCAGTTCTTC

v_call: TRBV5-6
d_call: NA
clone_size: NA
j_call: TRBJ1-1
cdr3_aa: CASSLKLLSEAFF
cdr3_nt: TGTGCCAGCAGCTTGAAACTTTTGTCTGAAGCTTTCTTT

v_call: TRBV6-1
d_call: NA
clone_size: few
j_call: TRBJ1-3
cdr3_aa: CASRESSGNTIYF
cdr3_nt: TGTGCCAGCAGAGAGAGCTCTGGAAACACCATATATTTT

v_call: TRBV24-1
d_call: NA
clone_size: NA
j_call: TRBJ1-5
cdr3_aa: CATSDGTWNQPQHF
cdr3_nt: TGTGCCACCAGTGATGGGACATGGAATCAGCCCCAGCATTTT

v_call: TRBV5-6
d_call: NA
clone_size: few
j_call: TRBJ2-1
cdr3_aa: CASSLVRVPNNEQFF
cdr3_nt: TGTGCCAGCAGCTTGGTCCGGGTCCCAAACAATGAGCAGTTCTTC

v_call: TRBV20-1
d_call: NA
clone_size: few
j_call: TRBJ2-3
cdr3_aa: CSAMLGDSTDTQYF
cdr3_nt: TGCAGTGCTATGTTAGGGGATAGCACAGATACGCAGTATTTT

v_call: TRBV20-1
d_call: TRBD2
clone_size: NA
j_call: TRBJ2-2
cdr3_aa: CSARGTSGNTGELFF
cdr3_nt: TGCAGTGCTAGAGGGACTAGCGGGAACACCGGGGAGCTGTTTTTT